The next 14 T cell receptor beta chains were all read from a single sample in a study of blood T cell repertoires in COVID-19. Measured with immunoSEQ multiplex PCR; TCRdb has only the in-frame clones, and not every one. The table shows fewer than 400,000 clones, with 70% to 90% occurring only once. The sequencing input was PBMCs or T cells enriched from blood (not recorded which). The receptors were sampled from a man aged 25-40 years who had recovered from COVID-19.

The chain recombines TRBV7-9 with TRBJ1-4; tentatively, D is TRBD1 (5 bases). The germline V and J ends were trimmed by 1 base and 4 bases, with 10 bases remaining between them. The germline CDR1 and CDR2 sequences are SEHNR and FQNEAQ (reference sequence). The CDR3 extends over 15 amino acids. The CDR3, as DNA: TGTGCCAGCAGCTTAGGGCCCGGGGGTAATGAAAAACTGTTTTTT. It is translated as CASSLGPGGNEKLFF.

This clone is a singleton in its sample. J is TRBJ2-2 and V is TRBV29-1, with 8 bases matching TRBD1. Germline values: CDR1 SQVTM, CDR2 ANQGSEA. The CDR3 contains 14 residues. V gave up 7 bases and J gave up 0 bases; unmatched junction bases: 4. The CDR3 DNA sequence: TGCAGCGGGTCGGGACAGGCGAACACCGGGGAGCTGTTTTTT. Encoded protein: CSGSGQANTGELFF.

This chain joins TRBV5-4 and TRBJ2-7; a possible D gene is TRBD2 (5 bases). V was clipped by 4 bases and J by 5 bases, with 19 bases between them. CDR1 and CDR2 from the germline V gene are SGHNT and YYREEE (reference sequence). The CDR3 totals 15 residues. In nucleotides, the CDR3 is TGTGCCAGCAGCCGAGGGTCTCCCCCCACCCACGAGCAGTACTTC. It yields the protein CASSRGSPPTHEQYF.

The V and J genes are TRBV7-9 and TRBJ1-2, with D uncertain. Deletions cut 11 bases from V and 2 bases from J, with 18 bases between. This CDR3 has 14 residues. In germline, CDR1 is SEHNR, CDR2 FQNEAQ (reference sequence). The CDR3 DNA reads TGTGCCTCCCGGGCGGGGTCCACCAACTATGGCTACACCTTC. This codes for CASRAGSTNYGYTF.

The V gene is TRBV7-2, the J gene TRBJ2-3; D possibly corresponds to TRBD1 (6 bases). The CDR3 loop spans 16 amino acids. The V gene's germline CDR1 is SGHTA and CDR2 FQGNSA. Trimming left V 1 base short and J 0 bases short, with 11 bases between. The CDR3 loop reads CASSLDPGASTDTQYF. The CDR3 bases are TGTGCCAGCAGCTTAGATCCAGGGGCAAGCACAGATACGCAGTATTTT.

The rearrangement joins TRBV29-1 to TRBJ1-1; the match to TRBD1 covers 7 bases. V was clipped by 6 bases and J by 1 base; unmatched bases: 17. Germline CDR1 and CDR2: SQVTM and ANQGSEA. The CDR3 is made up of 17 amino acids. This CDR3 reads CSVQIPPFGQENTEAFF. CDR3 coding DNA: TGCAGCGTGCAAATCCCCCCCTTCGGACAGGAGAACACTGAAGCTTTCTTT.

The chain combines TRBV7-9 with TRBJ2-7; 8 bases match TRBD2. Unmatched junction bases numbered 8, after V lost 1 base and J lost 3 bases. The CDR3 sequence is 16 residues long. CDR1 is SEHNR and CDR2 is FQNEAQ in the germline V gene (reference sequence). DNA of the CDR3: TGTGCCAGCAGCTTAGGTGTTGAGCGGGGGAGCTACGAGCAGTACTTC. Protein: CASSLGVERGSYEQYF.

The chain is built from TRBV2 and TRBJ2-2, with a possible D match to TRBD2 (5 bases). This CDR3 has 13 amino acids. Germline loops: CDR1 SNHLY, CDR2 FYNNEI. Trimming removed 8 bases at V and 6 bases at J, with 13 bases between. The CDR3 is CASGLQGSGELFF. The CDR3, as DNA: TGTGCCAGCGGACTCCAAGGTTCCGGGGAGCTGTTTTTT.

The chain couples TRBV5-1 to TRBJ2-2; D perhaps matches TRBD1 (6 bases). CDR1 is SGHRS, CDR2 YFSETQ, per germline. V lost 2 bases, J lost 3 bases, and 8 bases lay in between. The CDR3 covers 14 residues. CDR3 amino acids: CASSFYRDTGELFF. The CDR3 DNA is TGCGCCAGCAGCTTTTACAGGGACACCGGGGAGCTGTTTTTT. Based on the CDR3 plus reference TRBV5-1 and TRBJ2-2, the full variable domain is KAGVTQTPRYLIKTRGQQVTLSCSPISGHRSVSWYQQTPGQGLQFLFEYFSETQRNKGNFPGRFSGRQFSNSRSEMNVSTLELGDSALYLCASSFYRDTGELFFGEGSRLTVL.

The J gene is TRBJ1-6, the V gene TRBV3-1 (or the pseudogene TRBV3-2); 10 nucleotides line up with TRBD1. With 3 bases clipped from V and 9 bases from J, the junction kept 17 bases outside the gene matches. Per the germline V gene, CDR1 is LGHDT and CDR2 is YNNKEL (reference sequence). The CDR3 runs to 19 residues. The chain's CDR3 is CASSHLFRDRGYPFSPLHF. The CDR3 nucleotides read TGTGCCAGCAGCCACCTATTCCGGGACAGGGGATATCCTTTTTCACCCCTCCACTTT.

The table lists this clone with a few counts. This rearrangement joins TRBV2 to TRBJ2-2; 7 positions agree with TRBD1. With V trimmed by 5 bases and J by 5 bases, 2 bases remained unmatched. The CDR3 length is 13 residues. Per the germline V gene, CDR1 is SNHLY and CDR2 is FYNNEI. The chain's CDR3 is CASSSTGTGELFF. The CDR3 DNA is TGTGCCAGCAGTTCGACAGGGACCGGGGAGCTGTTTTTT.

The chain joins TRBV28 to TRBJ2-7; 11 bases map to TRBD1. The V and J ends lost 2 bases and 6 bases, in that order; junction bases with no gene match: 0. Germline-derived CDR1 and CDR2 are MDHEN and SYDVKM. This CDR3 has 13 residues. CDR3 nucleotide sequence: TGTGCCAGCAGTTTAGGGACAGGGGGCGAGCAGTACTTC. Its protein product is CASSLGTGGEQYF.

The chain is built from TRBV30 and TRBJ2-1; 8 bases line up with TRBD1. The trim removed 2 bases at V and 3 bases at J, leaving 6 bases unmatched. The CDR3 spans 15 residues. CDR1 is GTSNPN, CDR2 SVGIG, per germline (reference sequence). The DNA for the CDR3 is TGTGCCTGGAGTCCTCAGGGGGCCGTCTACAATGAGCAGTTCTTC. This encodes CAWSPQGAVYNEQFF.

The chain couples TRBV7-9 to TRBJ1-1; 10 nucleotides align to TRBD1. This CDR3 is 14 amino acids long. The J segment lost 6 bases and the V segment lost 0 bases, leaving 1 base of the junction unmatched. Per germline, CDR1 SEHNR and CDR2 FQNEAQ (reference sequence). The CDR3 loop is CASSLAGQGSEAFF. CDR3 DNA sequence: TGTGCCAGCAGCTTAGCGGGACAGGGGTCTGAAGCTTTCTTT.